Below are 30 T cell receptor beta chains sequenced from a single sample in a study of blood T cell repertoires in COVID-19. Repertoires were generated with immunoSEQ multiplex PCR, while TCRdb's copy carries only in-frame clones and drops some. Of fewer than 140,000 clones listed, roughly two thirds are singletons. The sample consisted of peripheral blood. The receptors derive from a human donor with acute or convalescent COVID-19. The donor label of this sample is uncertain.

The table lists this clone with a few counts. The chain joins TRBV10-2 to TRBJ1-5; D is uncertain. CDR3 length: 14 residues. In germline, CDR1 is WSHSY, CDR2 SAAADI. V was clipped by 2 bases and J by 5 bases, with 10 bases between them. This CDR3 reads CASSERGLYQPQHF. The CDR3 DNA reads TGCGCCAGCAGTGAGCGAGGGCTTTATCAGCCCCAGCATTTT.

The chain carries TRBV12-3 or TRBV12-4 and TRBJ2-1; 7 bases agree with TRBD1. Trimming took 7 bases from V and 2 from J; bases not matched to a gene: 2. The CDR3 covers 13 residues. The CDR3 DNA follows: TGTGCCAGCATGCAGGGGGCCTACAATGAGCAGTTCTTC. Translated, it gives CASMQGAYNEQFF.

V and J are TRBV6-5 and TRBJ1-5; TRBD1 agrees at 7 bases. Per germline, CDR1 MNHEY and CDR2 SVGAGI. The length of the CDR3 is 15 residues. V shed 6 bases and J 3 bases; nucleotides not matched to a gene: 8. The CDR3 here is CASSVRGSDNQPQHF. CDR3 sequence (DNA): TGTGCCAGCAGCGTCAGGGGGTCGGACAATCAGCCCCAGCATTTT.

This rearrangement joins TRBV6-6 to TRBJ2-2, with TRBD1 matching over 8 bases. Germline CDR1 reads MNHNY; CDR2 reads SVGAGI (reference sequence). V lost 6 bases and J lost 2; bases outside the gene matches: 5. This CDR3 spans 15 amino acids. This CDR3 reads CASSWTGLNTGELFF. The CDR3 DNA sequence: TGTGCCAGCAGCTGGACAGGGCTCAACACCGGGGAGCTGTTTTTT.

CDR3: CASSQEGGGRGSTYEQYF. The CDR3 region has the DNA TGCGCCAGCAGCCAAGAAGGCGGTGGGCGGGGGAGCACCTACGAGCAGTACTTC. The chain recombines TRBV4-1 with TRBJ2-7; 7 nucleotides agree with TRBD2. This CDR3 is built from 18 residues. The germline gives CDR1 MGHRA, CDR2 YSYEKL. The ends lost 0 bases at V and 2 bases at J; junction bases unmatched: 13.

This clone was picked up many times. The rearrangement uses TRBV6-5 and TRBJ2-2, with 10 bases aligning to TRBD2. There are 15 residues in the CDR3. Germline assignment: CDR1 MNHEY and CDR2 SVGAGI. Trimming took 8 bases from V and 5 from J; bases not matched to a gene: 8. Written as DNA, the CDR3 is TGTGCCAGCTCCCTAGCGGGGGTGGGAACCGGGGAGCTGTTTTTT. Protein sequence: CASSLAGVGTGELFF.

The chain uses TRBV19 and TRBJ2-1, with 11 nucleotides matching TRBD2. Germline values: CDR1 LNHDA, CDR2 SQIVND (reference sequence). J was trimmed by 7 bases and V by 5 bases; bases with no gene match: 7. This CDR3 region has 15 residues. Here the CDR3 DNA reads TGTGCCAGTAGTCATAGCGGGGGGGCTAGGAATGAGCAGTTCTTC. Translated, it gives CASSHSGGARNEQFF.

The sample holds one count of this clone. The chain has TRBV6-5 and TRBJ1-2, with D hard to call. The V end lost 1 base, the J end lost 2 bases, and 14 bases lay between the germline ends. CDR1 MNHEY and CDR2 SVGAGI come from the germline V gene. The CDR3 is made up of 16 amino acids. CDR3 nucleotides: TGTGCCAGCAGTTACTTTAACCGGGGAGAAAACTATGGCTACACCTTC. The encoded protein is CASSYFNRGENYGYTF.

This chain joins TRBV30 and TRBJ2-3, with D unresolved. The CDR3 covers 12 residues. Germline V gives CDR1 GTSNPN, CDR2 SVGIG (reference sequence). Trimming stripped 1 base from V and 6 bases from J, with 8 bases between. The DNA of the CDR3 is TGTGCCTGGAGTGGCCCTGGCGATACGCAGTATTTT. Amino acids: CAWSGPGDTQYF.

The chain joins TRBV25-1 to TRBJ1-4; D unclear. Per germline, CDR1 MGHDK and CDR2 SYGVNS. CDR3 length: 12 residues. Deletions cut 11 bases from V and 4 bases from J, with 11 bases between. The CDR3 DNA reads TGTGCCTGCCGGGATCATAATGAAAAACTGTTTTTT. This translates into CACRDHNEKLFF.

This clone was seen only a few times. The chain combines TRBV7-9 with TRBJ1-5, with TRBD1 matching 8 bases. Germline V gene sequence: CDR1 SEHNR, CDR2 FQNEAQ (reference sequence). The CDR3 is made up of 16 amino acids. Trimming at V came to 4 bases and at J to 3 bases, leaving 8 bases not matched to a gene. CDR3 residues: CASSSQGAYPNQPQHF. CDR3 in DNA: TGTGCCAGCAGCTCGCAGGGGGCTTACCCCAATCAGCCCCAGCATTTT.

This clone was observed a few times. CDR3 nucleotides: TGTGCCAGCAGCCCGGGGACTAGCGGACCTCAAGAGACCCAGTACTTC. It yields the protein CASSPGTSGPQETQYF. The J gene is TRBJ2-5, the V gene TRBV4-2; TRBD2 matches at 11 bases. CDR3 length: 16 amino acids. V gave up 4 bases and J gave up 2 bases; unmatched junction bases: 6. The V gene's germline CDR1 is LGHNA and CDR2 YNFKEQ.

This sequence joins TRBV19 and TRBJ2-5; 12 positions agree with TRBD2. This CDR3 spans 15 amino acids. Germline lookup yields CDR1 LNHDA and CDR2 SQIVND (reference sequence). The ends lost 6 bases at V and 5 bases at J; junction bases unmatched: 7. CDR3 coding DNA: TGTGCCAGTAGAAGTCTAGCGGGGGGGTTTGAGACCCAGTACTTC. Its translation: CASRSLAGGFETQYF.

The chain is built from TRBV21-1 and TRBJ1-5; the table's D call TRBD1 went unverified against the DNA. TRBV21-1 is a known pseudogene. CDR3 size: 12 residues. CDR3 region: CAAVQGYQPQHF. CDR3 in DNA: TGTGCCGCCGTACAGGGATATCAGCCCCAGCATTTT.

This clone has more than one count but fewer than ten. This chain links TRBV5-1 with TRBJ1-2, with 9 bases identical to TRBD1. CDR1 and CDR2 (germline): SGHRS, YFSETQ. The CDR3 spans 15 residues. V lost 4 bases and J lost 7; bases outside the gene matches: 11. The CDR3 bases are TGCGCCAGCAGCATCGCGACAGGGGGTGTCAGTGGCTACACCTTC. Translation gives CASSIATGGVSGYTF.

This rearrangement joins TRBV6-2 or TRBV6-3 to TRBJ2-7; 9 bases align to TRBD2. This CDR3 spans 16 amino acids. Germline V gene lookup returns CDR1 MNHEY and CDR2 SVGEGT. With 5 bases clipped from V and 2 bases from J, the junction kept 10 bases outside the gene matches. The CDR3 protein is CASSTPIAGDPYEQYF. CDR3 nucleotide sequence: TGTGCCAGCAGTACCCCAATAGCGGGGGACCCCTACGAGCAGTACTTC.

This clone was counted many times. CDR3 in amino acids: CASSRRLAGGSSYEQYF. In DNA, the CDR3 is TGTGCCAGCAGCCGAAGGCTAGCGGGGGGGTCGTCCTACGAGCAGTACTTC. The chain uses TRBV7-8 and TRBJ2-7; 12 nucleotides match TRBD2. Looked up from germline, CDR1 is SGHVS and CDR2 is FQNEAQ. The trim removed 5 bases at V and 1 base at J, leaving 9 bases unmatched. The CDR3 is 17 residues long.

J is TRBJ1-1 and V is TRBV27; D might be TRBD1 (5 bases). CDR1 is MNHEY and CDR2 is SMNVEV in the germline V gene (reference sequence). Trimming pared 7 bases from V and 4 bases from J, leaving 19 bases between. This CDR3 has 15 residues. CDR3 region: CASTLRVGGGTEAFF. The CDR3 DNA sequence: TGTGCCAGCACCCTACGGGTGGGGGGGGGCACTGAAGCTTTCTTT.

This sequence joins TRBV7-8 and TRBJ2-3, with no clear D. V shed 5 bases and J shed 4 bases, with 16 bases lying between them. Germline V CDR1 and CDR2: SGHVS, FQNEAQ. The CDR3 extends over 15 amino acids. DNA of the CDR3: TGTGCCAGCAGCCAATTAAATCGAGGCGCAGATACGCAGTATTTT. Protein sequence: CASSQLNRGADTQYF. The full variable domain, in which reference TRBV7-8 and TRBJ2-3 provide the parts outside the CDR3, is GAGVSQSPRYKVAKRGQDVALRCDPISGHVSLFWYQQALGQGPEFLTYFQNEAQLDKSGLPSDRFFAERPEGSVSTLKIQRTQQEDSAVYLCASSQLNRGADTQYFGPGTRLTVL.

The chain is built from TRBV3-1 (or the pseudogene TRBV3-2) and TRBJ1-2; D possibly corresponds to TRBD1 (5 bases). The CDR3 covers 13 residues. V shed 5 bases and J shed 2 bases, with 9 bases lying between them. Germline lookup yields CDR1 LGHDT and CDR2 YNNKEL (reference sequence). CDR3 amino acids: CASSNAGNYGYTF. The CDR3 nucleotides are TGTGCCAGCAGCAATGCAGGGAACTATGGCTACACCTTC.

This CDR3 is CASSRGGSTGELFF. The DNA for the CDR3 is TGTGCCAGCAGCCGCGGGGGGTCCACCGGGGAGCTGTTTTTT. This chain links TRBV7-6 with TRBJ2-2; 8 nucleotides match TRBD2. The junction had 3 bases not matched to a gene; V was cut back by 5 bases and J by 4 bases. This CDR3 region has 14 residues. Germline V gene lookup returns CDR1 SGHVS and CDR2 FNYEAQ.

V is TRBV4-1 and J is TRBJ1-1, with TRBD1 matching over 11 bases. The junction had 4 bases not matched to a gene; V was cut back by 0 bases and J by 4 bases. The CDR3 consists of 16 residues. Per germline, CDR1 MGHRA and CDR2 YSYEKL. DNA of the CDR3: TGCGCCAGCAGCCAAGATCCCGGGACAGGGGGCACTGAAGCTTTCTTT. Translation gives CASSQDPGTGGTEAFF.

The genes are TRBV5-6 and TRBJ1-6; D may be TRBD1 (5 bases). V lost 4 bases, J lost 18 bases, and 20 bases lay in between. Germline assignment: CDR1 SGHDT and CDR2 YYEEEE. The length of the CDR3 is 13 residues. The CDR3 is CASSPAPSRARHF. DNA of the CDR3: TGTGCCAGCAGCCCGGCACCCAGCAGGGCACGCCACTTT.

The J gene is TRBJ1-6, the V gene TRBV30, with D perhaps matching TRBD1 (6 bases). CDR3 size: 19 residues. Deletions cut 4 bases from V and 0 bases from J, with 22 bases between. Per germline, CDR1 GTSNPN and CDR2 SVGIG (reference sequence). CDR3 sequence (DNA): TGTGCCTGGACCCCCTCCGGGACAATTATTAGCTCCTATAATTCACCCCTCCACTTT. Protein sequence: CAWTPSGTIISSYNSPLHF.

This clone was recorded only once. The gene calls are TRBV5-1 and TRBJ2-2; 13 nucleotides align to TRBD2. Losses at the gene ends were 4 bases for V and 4 bases for J; bases not matched to a gene: 19. The germline V gene encodes CDR1 SGHRS and CDR2 YFSETQ. CDR3 size: 21 residues. In DNA form, the CDR3 reads TGCGCCAGCAGCGGTACCACCCCGGGACTAGCGGGGTCCCGCGGCACCGGGGAGCTGTTTTTT. Protein product: CASSGTTPGLAGSRGTGELFF.

This sequence joins TRBV20-1 and TRBJ2-5, with a weak D call TRBD1 (6 bases). V gave up 2 bases and J gave up 5 bases, with 6 bases separating them. The CDR3 runs 11 residues. Germline CDR1 and CDR2: DFQATT and SNEGSKA (reference sequence). CDR3 in amino acids: CSARRGETQYF. CDR3 nucleotides: TGCAGTGCTAGAAGGGGGGAGACCCAGTACTTC.

V is TRBV7-2 and J is TRBJ1-1, with 9 bases identical to TRBD1. The germline CDR1 and CDR2 sequences are SGHTA and FQGNSA. This CDR3 is built from 15 residues. J was trimmed by 6 bases and V by 5 bases; bases with no gene match: 10. CDR3 DNA sequence: TGTGCCAGCAGCCCCAGACAGGGGGTGGGCGCTGAAGCTTTCTTT. Its translation: CASSPRQGVGAEAFF.

A few counts support this clone. This same CDR3 is encoded by further DNA sequences in the sample. This chain joins TRBV28 and TRBJ2-1; 9 nucleotides line up with TRBD1. The CDR3 has 15 amino acids. CDR1 and CDR2 from the germline V gene are MDHEN and SYDVKM. The V gene end was trimmed by 2 bases and the J gene end by 6 bases; junction bases not matched to a gene: 5. This CDR3 is CASSLIDRGSNEQFF. Written as DNA, the CDR3 is TGTGCCAGCAGTTTAATTGACAGGGGGTCCAATGAGCAGTTCTTC.

This clone was counted only a few times. The genes are TRBV5-1 and TRBJ1-6, with 7 bases that match TRBD1. The CDR3 is 15 residues long. Germline-derived CDR1 and CDR2 are SGHRS and YFSETQ. V lost 4 bases and J lost 3; bases outside the gene matches: 4. CDR3 DNA: TGCGCCAGCAGCGCCCGGGACAGCTATAATTCACCCCTCCACTTT. Translated: CASSARDSYNSPLHF.

The rearrangement joins TRBV27 to TRBJ1-1, with TRBD1 matching 7 bases. J lost 5 bases, V lost 5 bases, and 8 bases had no gene match. Germline CDR1 is MNHEY and CDR2 is SMNVEV (reference sequence). This CDR3 has 14 residues. This CDR3 reads CASSPRQGWTEAFF. The CDR3 DNA follows: TGTGCCAGCAGTCCCCGACAGGGTTGGACTGAAGCTTTCTTT.